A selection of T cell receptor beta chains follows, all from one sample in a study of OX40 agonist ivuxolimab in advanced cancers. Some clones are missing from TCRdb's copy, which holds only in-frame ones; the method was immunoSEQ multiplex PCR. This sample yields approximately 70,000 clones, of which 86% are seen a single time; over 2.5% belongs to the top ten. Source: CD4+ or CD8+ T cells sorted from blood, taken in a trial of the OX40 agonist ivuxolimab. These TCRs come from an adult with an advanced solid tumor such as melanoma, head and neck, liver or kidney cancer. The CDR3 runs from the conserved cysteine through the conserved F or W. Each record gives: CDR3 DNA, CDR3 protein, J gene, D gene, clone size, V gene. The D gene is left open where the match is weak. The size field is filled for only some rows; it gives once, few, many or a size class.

CDR3 DNA: TGTGCCAGCAGCTTGTCGGGATATGGGGCTGGCTACACCTTC; CDR3 protein: CASSLSGYGAGYTF; J gene: TRBJ1-2; D gene: -; clone size: -; V gene: TRBV5-6
CDR3 DNA: TGTGCCAGCATCTCCAGGGTTACTGACTCTGGAAACACCATATATTTT; CDR3 protein: CASISRVTDSGNTIYF; J gene: TRBJ1-3; D gene: -; clone size: -; V gene: TRBV21-1
CDR3 DNA: TGTGCCAGCTCACCACCGAGTGAAAGGGGCGAGCAGTACTTC; CDR3 protein: CASSPPSERGEQYF; J gene: TRBJ2-7; D gene: -; clone size: -; V gene: TRBV18
CDR3 DNA: TGTGCCAGCAGCTTAGCCGGGAACTCCTACGAGCAGTACTTC; CDR3 protein: CASSLAGNSYEQYF; J gene: TRBJ2-7; D gene: -; clone size: few; V gene: TRBV7-9
CDR3 DNA: TGCGCCAGCAGCTTGGCCACTAGCCGTTTAGTCCAAGAGACCCAGTACTTC; CDR3 protein: CASSLATSRLVQETQYF; J gene: TRBJ2-5; D gene: -; clone size: -; V gene: TRBV5-1
CDR3 DNA: TGTGCCAGCCGCTCCCTTCCGACTAGTGACGAGCAGTACTTC; CDR3 protein: CASRSLPTSDEQYF; J gene: TRBJ2-7; D gene: -; clone size: few; V gene: TRBV27
CDR3 DNA: TGTGCCAGCAGTTTAAAGTTTCGGGGGAAACTGTTTTTT; CDR3 protein: CASSLKFRGKLFF; J gene: TRBJ1-4; D gene: -; clone size: -; V gene: TRBV6-6
CDR3 DNA: TGTGCCAGCAGGCCTACAGGGAATTCGAACACTGAAGCTTTCTTT; CDR3 protein: CASRPTGNSNTEAFF; J gene: TRBJ1-1; D gene: -; clone size: -; V gene: TRBV28
CDR3 DNA: TGTGCCAGCAGCTTAGCCGGACATCCTCTGGAGACCCAGTACTTC; CDR3 protein: CASSLAGHPLETQYF; J gene: TRBJ2-5; D gene: -; clone size: -; V gene: TRBV7-7
CDR3 DNA: TGTGCCAGCAAGCGAGCAGGGATTGGCAATCAGCCCCAGCATTTT; CDR3 protein: CASKRAGIGNQPQHF; J gene: TRBJ1-5; D gene: -; clone size: -; V gene: TRBV6-5
CDR3 DNA: TGTGCCAGCAGCCCCCTAGGAAGCTACGAGCAGTACTTC; CDR3 protein: CASSPLGSYEQYF; J gene: TRBJ2-7; D gene: -; clone size: -; V gene: TRBV7-3
CDR3 DNA: TGTGCCTGGACAGCTCCGGGACAACTTCTCTTTTATAATTCACCCCTCCACTTT; CDR3 protein: CAWTAPGQLLFYNSPLHF; J gene: TRBJ1-6; D gene: -; clone size: -; V gene: TRBV30
CDR3 DNA: TGTGCCAGCAGCTTAGGGGGAGGGGGCACAGATACGCAGTATTTT; CDR3 protein: CASSLGGGGTDTQYF; J gene: TRBJ2-3; D gene: TRBD2; clone size: -; V gene: TRBV7-3
CDR3 DNA: TGCGCCAGCAGCCCGCGAGAGGGAGGGAACACTGAAGCTTTCTTT; CDR3 protein: CASSPREGGNTEAFF; J gene: TRBJ1-1; D gene: -; clone size: -; V gene: TRBV5-1
CDR3 DNA: TGTGCCAGCAGCTTACGGTGGACTGAAGCTTTCTTT; CDR3 protein: CASSLRWTEAFF; J gene: TRBJ1-1; D gene: -; clone size: few; V gene: TRBV13
CDR3 DNA: TGTGCCAGCAGTGAATTGGGGAACACTGAAGCTTTCTTT; CDR3 protein: CASSELGNTEAFF; J gene: TRBJ1-1; D gene: -; clone size: -; V gene: TRBV6-5
CDR3 DNA: TGTGCCAGCAGCTTAGCACTTGGGGGGAAGGAGCAGTACTTC; CDR3 protein: CASSLALGGKEQYF; J gene: TRBJ2-7; D gene: -; clone size: -; V gene: TRBV7-6
CDR3 DNA: TGCGCCAGCAGCTTGGCCTCAGGGGGCCTTGGAATGAGTTCACCCCTCCACTTT; CDR3 protein: CASSLASGGLGMSSPLHF; J gene: TRBJ1-6; D gene: TRBD1; clone size: -; V gene: TRBV5-1
CDR3 DNA: TGTGCCAGCAGCTACGGGACAGGGGTCTACAATGAGCAGTTCTTC; CDR3 protein: CASSYGTGVYNEQFF; J gene: TRBJ2-1; D gene: TRBD1; clone size: once; V gene: TRBV14
CDR3 DNA: TGCGCCAGCAGCCAAGCAGGAGGTATGGCTGAAGCTTTCTTT; CDR3 protein: CASSQAGGMAEAFF; J gene: TRBJ1-1; D gene: -; clone size: -; V gene: TRBV4-1
CDR3 DNA: TGTGCCAGCAGCCCGGTCAGGGGGTTGGGGGAGACCCAGTACTTC; CDR3 protein: CASSPVRGLGETQYF; J gene: TRBJ2-5; D gene: TRBD1; clone size: few; V gene: TRBV5-4
CDR3 DNA: TGTGCCAGCAGCGTATCTCCAGCGGGGGGGCCGGAGACCCAGTACTTC; CDR3 protein: CASSVSPAGGPETQYF; J gene: TRBJ2-5; D gene: TRBD2; clone size: -; V gene: TRBV9
CDR3 DNA: TGTGCCAGCAGCCAAGGAATTACGGGCAATTCACCCCTCCACTTT; CDR3 protein: CASSQGITGNSPLHF; J gene: TRBJ1-6; D gene: -; clone size: -; V gene: TRBV4-2
CDR3 DNA: TGTGCCAGTACCCCGGGGGACAGGGGTTACGAGCAGTACTTC; CDR3 protein: CASTPGDRGYEQYF; J gene: TRBJ2-7; D gene: TRBD1; clone size: -; V gene: TRBV19
CDR3 DNA: TGTGCCAGCAGTCCCCTGATCTTGAACACTGAAGCTTTCTTT; CDR3 protein: CASSPLILNTEAFF; J gene: TRBJ1-1; D gene: -; clone size: few; V gene: TRBV27
CDR3 DNA: TGTGCCAGCAGCGGGGGGAACGAGCAGTACTTC; CDR3 protein: CASSGGNEQYF; J gene: TRBJ2-7; D gene: -; clone size: -; V gene: TRBV5-6
CDR3 DNA: TGTGCCAGCAGCCAATCGTCCCAACGGGACAGGGACCTCAGGGAGCAGTTCTTC; CDR3 protein: CASSQSSQRDRDLREQFF; J gene: TRBJ2-1; D gene: TRBD1; clone size: few; V gene: TRBV5-5
CDR3 DNA: TGTGCCAGCAGTCCTAGTGGGGGGTTATCGACCTACGAGCAGTACTTC; CDR3 protein: CASSPSGGLSTYEQYF; J gene: TRBJ2-7; D gene: -; clone size: -; V gene: TRBV28
CDR3 DNA: TGTGCCAGCAGGCCGGGCCAAGAGACCCAGTACTTC; CDR3 protein: CASRPGQETQYF; J gene: TRBJ2-5; D gene: -; clone size: -; V gene: TRBV2
CDR3 DNA: TGTGCCAGCAGCTCCCAAGAGAACACTGAAGCTTTCTTT; CDR3 protein: CASSSQENTEAFF; J gene: TRBJ1-1; D gene: -; clone size: -; V gene: TRBV7-6
CDR3 DNA: TGTGCCAGCACCCCTTCGGGGGACCCGGCCCAATACGAGCAGTACTTC; CDR3 protein: CASTPSGDPAQYEQYF; J gene: TRBJ2-7; D gene: -; clone size: once; V gene: TRBV7-2